The next 27 T cell receptor beta chains were all read from a single sample in a study of blood T cells in healthy people across ages. A second PCR of roughly 7 to 11 cycles used a sample-barcoded 5' primer and a J-beta primer mix. One entry per CDR3 protein, called by TCRdb with MiXCR from the 5' RACE reads. The sample has about 1.7 million distinct CDR3 sequences; 28% are singletons. The material sequenced was blood. The receptors originated from a woman in her twenties or thirties in good health.

This clonotype has a handful of counts. The chain links TRBV29-1 to TRBJ1-1; D remains ambiguous. The CDR3 consists of 14 residues. V lost 6 bases and J lost 1, with 15 bases in between. CDR1 and CDR2 (germline): SQVTM, ANQGSEA. The CDR3 loop reads CSVLTTGGNTEAFF. The CDR3 DNA follows: TGCAGCGTCCTAACTACCGGAGGGAACACTGAAGCTTTCTTT.

This clonotype was detected a few times. CDR3 DNA sequence: TGCGCCAGCAGTCCCGGGATTTCCTACAATGAGCAGTTCTTC. Encoded protein: CASSPGISYNEQFF. The chain is built from TRBV5-1 and TRBJ2-1; D is perhaps TRBD2 (5 bases). The CDR3 totals 14 residues. Looked up from germline, CDR1 is SGHRS and CDR2 is YFSETQ. Trimming pared 5 bases from V and 1 base from J, leaving 10 bases between. Variable domain in full (rest from reference TRBV5-1 and TRBJ2-1): KAGVTQTPRYLIKTRGQQVTLSCSPISGHRSVSWYQQTPGQGLQFLFEYFSETQRNKGNFPGRFSGRQFSNSRSEMNVSTLELGDSALYLCASSPGISYNEQFFGPGTRLTVL.

CDR3 residues: CASSLFADEQFF. As DNA, the CDR3 is TGTGCCAGCAGTTTATTTGCTGATGAGCAGTTCTTC. This chain joins TRBV28 and TRBJ2-1, with D hard to call. The germline V and J ends were trimmed by 1 base and 8 bases, with 6 bases remaining between them. CDR1 and CDR2 from the germline V gene are MDHEN and SYDVKM. The CDR3 runs 12 residues.

The V gene is TRBV7-9, the J gene TRBJ2-1; a weak D match, TRBD1 (6 bases). CDR1 and CDR2 (germline): SEHNR, FQNEAQ (reference sequence). V was pared by 3 bases and J by 6 bases, with 9 bases between. The CDR3 runs 13 residues. CDR3 sequence: CASSFTGFNEQFF. The CDR3 nucleotides are TGTGCCAGCAGCTTTACAGGGTTCAATGAGCAGTTCTTC.

The sample holds a few counts of this clonotype. J is TRBJ2-1 and V is TRBV5-6, with D tentatively TRBD2 (7 bases). The CDR3 contains 17 residues. The ends were cut back, 0 bases at V and 6 bases at J, with 19 bases in the middle. Germline V gene data show CDR1 as SGHDT and CDR2 as YYEEEE. The DNA of the CDR3 is TGTGCCAGCAGCTTGGAGTTCTCGGGGGGCGCCGGCAATGAGCAGTTCTTC. Translation gives CASSLEFSGGAGNEQFF.

This clonotype appeared a few times. A much larger clone is a single base away; this may be a read error. The rearrangement joins TRBV9 to TRBJ2-5; D perhaps matches TRBD2 (6 bases). V shed 4 bases and J shed 11 bases, with 24 bases lying between them. The germline CDR1 and CDR2 sequences are SGDLS and YYNGEE. This CDR3 region has 15 residues. The CDR3 DNA is TGTGCCAGCAGCAGACGAGGGCTAGCGCTCGATGAGCAGTACTTC. It encodes CASSRRGLALDEQYF.

This clonotype was seen at least ten times. V and J are TRBV27 and TRBJ2-7, with 10 nucleotides matching TRBD2. J gave up 0 bases and V 3 bases, and 14 bases lay outside the gene matches. The CDR3 has 19 residues. CDR1 MNHEY and CDR2 SMNVEV come from the germline V gene (reference sequence). CDR3 DNA sequence: TGTGCCAGCAGTTTGACTCGTGCTAGCGGGGGACTAAGCTCCTACGAGCAGTACTTC. Protein sequence: CASSLTRASGGLSSYEQYF.

The rearrangement uses TRBV5-1 and TRBJ2-5, with D maybe TRBD1 (5 bases). Deletions cut 4 bases from V and 1 base from J, with 14 bases between. Germline CDR1 and CDR2: SGHRS and YFSETQ. The CDR3 covers 15 residues. The CDR3 loop is CASSISQGPQETQYF. Here the CDR3 DNA reads TGCGCCAGCAGCATTTCGCAGGGCCCCCAAGAGACCCAGTACTTC.

Remarks on this clonotype: Just one base apart from a much larger clone, this may be a read error. The chain carries TRBV7-2 and TRBJ2-1; D ambiguous. Germline V gene data show CDR1 as SGHTA and CDR2 as FQGNSA. The CDR3 contains 13 residues. Trimming took off 5 bases at V and 6 bases at J, with 11 bases between the two ends. The chain's CDR3 is CASSPQQPNEQFF. The CDR3, as DNA: TGTGCCAGCAGCCCTCAACAACCCAATGAGCAGTTCTTC.

V gene TRBV14 combines with J gene TRBJ2-7, with D maybe TRBD1 (5 bases). Trimming stripped 5 bases from V and 4 bases from J, with 15 bases between. Per germline, CDR1 SGHDN and CDR2 FVKESK. The CDR3 covers 14 residues. The CDR3 sequence: CASSWGRPSYEQYF. The CDR3 coding sequence is TGTGCCAGCAGCTGGGGCCGACCTTCGTACGAGCAGTACTTC. Filled out from reference TRBV14 and TRBJ2-7, the complete variable domain reads EAGVTQFPSHSVIEKGQTVTLRCDPISGHDNLYWYRRVMGKEIKFLLHFVKESKQDESGMPNNRFLAERTGGTYSTLKVQPAELEDSGVYFCASSWGRPSYEQYFGPGTRLTVT.

The chain joins TRBV6-1 to TRBJ2-5; 10 bases fit TRBD2. The CDR3 covers 18 residues. In germline, CDR1 is MNHNS, CDR2 SASEGT. The V and J ends lost 5 bases and 2 bases, in that order; junction bases with no gene match: 14. For the CDR3, the DNA is TGTGCCAGCAGTCCAAACTCCATCCTAGCGGGGGAACAAGAGACCCAGTACTTC. This sequence encodes CASSPNSILAGEQETQYF.

The chain has TRBV12-3 or TRBV12-4 and TRBJ1-2, with D tentatively TRBD1 (6 bases). Trimming removed 0 bases from V and 4 bases from J, with 12 bases in between. The CDR3 runs 15 residues. CDR3 amino acids: CASSLALGGPYGYTF. The CDR3 DNA follows: TGTGCCAGCAGTTTAGCGCTGGGGGGCCCCTATGGCTACACCTTC.

The chain is built from TRBV7-9 and TRBJ2-1, with no clear D. Per germline, CDR1 SEHNR and CDR2 FQNEAQ (reference sequence). This CDR3 is built from 12 residues. The V gene lost 6 bases and the J gene lost 5 bases, with 8 bases spanning the gap. The CDR3 DNA reads TGTGCCAGCAGGAGTACGGACAATGAGCAGTTCTTC. Protein sequence: CASRSTDNEQFF.

A note on this clonotype: A junction boundary mismatches the germline segment, possibly from a read error. The rearrangement joins TRBV9 to TRBJ2-3; 8 bases are shared with TRBD2. Germline values: CDR1 SGDLS, CDR2 YYNGEE. There are 17 residues in the CDR3. The CDR3: CASSVGLAGYSTDAQYF. In nucleotides, the CDR3 is TGTGCCAGCAGCGTAGGTTTAGCGGGGTATAGCACAGATGCGCAGTATTTT.

The gene calls are TRBV29-1 and TRBJ1-1, with TRBD1 as a possible D gene (5 bases). The length of the CDR3 is 15 residues. Germline V gives CDR1 SQVTM, CDR2 ANQGSEA. The V end was cut by 4 bases, the J end by 0 bases, with 15 bases between. CDR3 amino acids: CSVALKTAVNTEAFF. In DNA, the CDR3 is TGCAGCGTTGCTCTAAAGACAGCCGTGAACACTGAAGCTTTCTTT.

This clonotype was seen ten or more times. The V call is TRBV15, the J call TRBJ2-6; D is ambiguous. Germline CDR1 reads LNHNV; CDR2 reads YYDKDF (reference sequence). This CDR3 comprises 16 residues. Trimming shortened V by 2 bases and J by 0 bases, and 8 bases separated the two germline ends. In DNA form, the CDR3 reads TGTGCCACCAGCAGATTCGTTAGCTCTGGGGCCAACGTCCTGACTTTC. The encoded protein is CATSRFVSSGANVLTF.

This clonotype was seen more than once but under ten times. The chain recombines TRBV20-1 with TRBJ2-1; 8 bases are shared with TRBD2. Germline trimming cut 2 bases from V and 6 bases from J; bases unmatched to any gene: 3. Germline loops: CDR1 DFQATT, CDR2 SNEGSKA (reference sequence). This CDR3 contains 13 residues. The CDR3 protein is CSARREGPNEQFF. In DNA, the CDR3 is TGCAGTGCTAGACGGGAGGGCCCCAATGAGCAGTTCTTC.

The V and J genes are TRBV12-3 or TRBV12-4 and TRBJ2-7; 7 bases fit TRBD1. Trimming took 5 bases from V and 8 from J; bases not matched to a gene: 6. The CDR3 has 12 residues. CDR3 in amino acids: CASSTRDSQQYF. The CDR3 DNA follows: TGTGCCAGCAGTACCCGGGACAGTCAGCAGTACTTC.

V and J are TRBV3-1 and TRBJ2-5; 8 bases match TRBD1. The V gene end was trimmed by 2 bases and the J gene end by 14 bases; junction bases not matched to a gene: 16. The CDR3 is 15 amino acids. Germline values: CDR1 LGHDT, CDR2 YNNKEL (reference sequence). The CDR3, as DNA: TGTGCCAGCAGCCAACAGGGGGCAAGGTCCTACGAGCACTACTTC. Translated, it gives CASSQQGARSYEHYF.

The chain has TRBV18 and TRBJ1-4, with D uncertain. The CDR3 sequence is 12 residues long. Trimming shortened V by 3 bases and J by 5 bases, and 4 bases separated the two germline ends. The germline V gene has CDR1 KGHSH and CDR2 LQKENI. In nucleotides, the CDR3 is TGTGCCAGCTCACCTCAAAATGAAAAACTGTTTTTT. It yields the protein CASSPQNEKLFF.

This clonotype occurred many times. V usage is TRBV4-1 and J usage is TRBJ2-7; 10 bases fit TRBD1. This CDR3 is built from 16 residues. After removal of 1 base from V and 2 bases from J, the junction contained 5 bases not matched to a gene. Germline V CDR1 and CDR2: MGHRA, YSYEKL. The chain's CDR3 is CASSQADRGRTYEQYF. DNA of the CDR3: TGCGCCAGCAGCCAAGCCGACAGGGGGCGGACCTACGAGCAGTACTTC.

This clonotype occurred many times. The chain employs TRBV28 and TRBJ1-2, with a tentative D call TRBD1 (5 bases). Germline V gene sequence: CDR1 MDHEN, CDR2 SYDVKM. The CDR3 runs to 15 residues. V was pared by 5 bases and J by 4 bases, with 17 bases between. CDR3 sequence reads: CASSPLLAGIYGYTF. DNA for the CDR3: TGTGCCAGCAGTCCTCTCTTGGCAGGGATCTATGGCTACACCTTC.

V gene TRBV25-1 combines with J gene TRBJ1-4; 7 nucleotides align to TRBD1. The germline V gene has CDR1 MGHDK and CDR2 SYGVNS. CDR3 size: 15 residues. V shed 3 bases, J shed 7 bases, and the junction held 8 bases outside the gene matches. As DNA, the CDR3 is TGTGCCAGCAGTGACCGGACAGGCCCGGGTGAAAAACTGTTTTTT. Translation gives CASSDRTGPGEKLFF.

This clonotype was seen a few times. The chain uses TRBV2 and TRBJ2-7; D not resolved. The ends were cut back, 7 bases at V and 8 bases at J, with 18 bases in the middle. The CDR3 spans 13 residues. CDR1 and CDR2 (germline): SNHLY, FYNNEI. The CDR3 spells CASISFGGGQQYF. The CDR3 DNA reads TGTGCCAGCATCAGCTTCGGTGGTGGTCAGCAGTACTTC.

This chain connects TRBV28 to TRBJ2-7; the match to TRBD2 covers 10 bases. Per germline, CDR1 MDHEN and CDR2 SYDVKM. The CDR3 spans 15 residues. V was clipped by 6 bases and J by 2 bases; unmatched bases: 7. CDR3 nucleotides: TGTGCCAGCAGAGATAGCGGGAGGACTCCCTACGAGCAGTACTTC. This sequence encodes CASRDSGRTPYEQYF.

This clonotype was observed once. It may be a read error: a sequence one base away is much more abundant. This rearrangement joins TRBV20-1 to TRBJ2-1; D remains unclear. Germline CDR1 is DFQATT and CDR2 is SNEGSKA (reference sequence). The CDR3 has 15 residues. DNA for the CDR3: TGCAGTGCTAAAGGTCGGGCTCCCTCCCACAATGAGCAGCTCTTC. It is translated as CSAKGRAPSHNEQLF.

The chain uses TRBV6-2 or TRBV6-3 and TRBJ2-1; maybe TRBD2 (6 bases). Germline CDR1 MNHEY, CDR2 SVGEGT. V dropped 4 bases and J dropped 2 bases, with 12 bases sitting between them. This CDR3 is built from 15 residues. DNA for the CDR3: TGTGCCAGCAGTTTCGGGACTCTCGCCTACAATGAGCAGTTCTTC. Amino acids: CASSFGTLAYNEQFF.